The 15 T cell receptor beta chains below come from one sample, sequenced in a study of blood T cell repertoires in COVID-19. This table comes from immunoSEQ multiplex PCR, and its TCRdb copy is limited to in-frame clones, with some not included. The table records over 200,000 clones, nearly 90% of them present only once. Sequencing was carried out using peripheral blood. The receptors stem from a woman under 30 who had recovered from COVID-19.

This chain uses TRBV12-3 or TRBV12-4 with TRBJ2-7; possibly TRBD1 for D (5 bases). The CDR3 is 12 amino acids. The V end lost 4 bases, the J end lost 6 bases, and 10 bases lay between the germline ends. The CDR3 bases are TGTGCCAGCAGTTCATCGACAGCCGAGCAGTACTTC. It is translated as CASSSSTAEQYF.

The genes are TRBV5-1 and TRBJ2-3, with 10 bases lining up with TRBD2. The V gene end was trimmed by 0 bases and the J gene end by 2 bases; junction bases not matched to a gene: 3. CDR1 SGHRS and CDR2 YFSETQ come from the germline V gene. This CDR3 region has 16 residues. The CDR3 DNA sequence: TGCGCCAGCAGCTTGGGGACTAGCGGCACCACAGATACGCAGTATTTT. Translating it yields CASSLGTSGTTDTQYF. Based on the CDR3 plus reference TRBV5-1 and TRBJ2-3, the full variable domain is KAGVTQTPRYLIKTRGQQVTLSCSPISGHRSVSWYQQTPGQGLQFLFEYFSETQRNKGNFPGRFSGRQFSNSRSEMNVSTLELGDSALYLCASSLGTSGTTDTQYFGPGTRLTVL.

The chain employs TRBV7-2 and TRBJ2-1; a weak D match, TRBD2 (6 bases). CDR1 is SGHTA, CDR2 FQGNSA, per germline. Trimming took 4 bases from V and 0 from J, leaving 13 bases between them. This CDR3 region has 16 residues. The chain's CDR3 is CASSSLGLVSYNEQFF. CDR3 DNA sequence: TGTGCCAGCAGCTCGCTGGGACTGGTCTCCTACAATGAGCAGTTCTTC.

The table lists this clone with a few counts. The rearrangement uses TRBV11-2 and TRBJ2-7, with 7 bases matching TRBD2. In germline, CDR1 is SGHAT, CDR2 FQNNGV. The ends lost 1 base at V and 2 bases at J; junction bases unmatched: 5. The CDR3 length is 15 residues. Written as DNA, the CDR3 is TGTGCCAGCAGCTTAGTGGCGGGGGAGACCTACGAGCAGTACTTC. Its protein product is CASSLVAGETYEQYF.

The rearrangement links TRBV7-9 to TRBJ2-2; 12 bases line up with TRBD2. J was trimmed by 5 bases and V by 4 bases; bases with no gene match: 8. This CDR3 is built from 17 residues. CDR1 and CDR2 (germline): SEHNR, FQNEAQ (reference sequence). The CDR3 is CASSSLAGGRNTGELFF. The CDR3, as DNA: TGTGCCAGCAGCTCACTAGCGGGAGGTCGTAATACCGGGGAGCTGTTTTTT.

The chain couples TRBV9 to TRBJ2-7; D perhaps matches TRBD2 (5 bases). The germline V and J ends were trimmed by 4 bases and 3 bases, with 14 bases remaining between them. This CDR3 comprises 14 residues. Germline CDR1 is SGDLS and CDR2 is YYNGEE. The CDR3 DNA follows: TGTGCCAGCAGCCCTCAAGCGGAGAGCTACGAGCAGTACTTC. This codes for CASSPQAESYEQYF.

This clone was seen once. V usage is TRBV5-4 and J usage is TRBJ2-1; possible D gene TRBD2, 5 bases. Germline assignment: CDR1 SGHNT and CDR2 YYREEE (reference sequence). The CDR3 loop spans 16 amino acids. V lost 0 bases and J 2 bases, leaving 12 bases between the germline ends. The CDR3 region has the DNA TGTGCCAGCAGCTTGGAATTAAGAGCGGCCTACAATGAGCAGTTCTTC. Protein: CASSLELRAAYNEQFF.

This clone came up once. This CDR3 is also generated by other DNA sequences in the sample. The CDR3 loop is CASSLVAGASYEQYF. CDR3 DNA sequence: TGTGCCAGCAGCTTGGTAGCGGGAGCGTCCTACGAGCAGTACTTC. The rearrangement joins TRBV13 to TRBJ2-7; 9 bases map to TRBD2. V shed 3 bases and J 1 base; nucleotides not matched to a gene: 4. This CDR3 is 15 amino acids long. Germline CDR1 is PRHDT and CDR2 is FYEKMQ (reference sequence).

The chain recombines TRBV18 with TRBJ1-2; the D gene is possibly TRBD1 (5 bases). The CDR3 contains 14 residues. CDR1 and CDR2 (germline): KGHSH, LQKENI. Trimming pared 4 bases from V and 4 bases from J, leaving 13 bases between. CDR3 region: CASSRPGDGYGYTF. The CDR3 DNA is TGTGCCAGCTCACGTCCGGGGGACGGCTATGGCTACACCTTC. The complete variable domain, with remaining parts taken from reference TRBV18 and TRBJ1-2, reads NAGVMQNPRHLVRRRGQEARLRCSPMKGHSHVYWYRQLPEEGLKFMVYLQKENIIDESGMPKERFSAEFPKEGPSILRIQQVVRGDSAAYFCASSRPGDGYGYTFGSGTRLTVV.

The chain has TRBV4-2 and TRBJ1-6; 7 nucleotides agree with TRBD1. This CDR3 region has 16 residues. CDR1 and CDR2 (germline): LGHNA, YNFKEQ. With 1 base clipped from V and 12 bases from J, the junction kept 12 bases outside the gene matches. The CDR3 DNA reads as TGTGCCAGCAGCCAAGGGCCCAGGGGGTCCACCGGACCCCTCCACTTT. This translates into CASSQGPRGSTGPLHF.

The chain combines TRBV11-2 with TRBJ2-5; 8 bases map to TRBD2. This CDR3 contains 16 residues. The junction had 12 bases not matched to a gene; V was cut back by 5 bases and J by 4 bases. The germline CDR1 and CDR2 sequences are SGHAT and FQNNGV. This CDR3 is CASSLFGGTRGETQYF. In DNA form, the CDR3 reads TGTGCCAGCAGCCTTTTCGGGGGGACTAGGGGAGAGACCCAGTACTTC.

The DNA for the CDR3 is TGTGCCAGCAGCCAAGATCTTGACGTCCTGACTTTC. This encodes CASSQDLDVLTF. V is TRBV4-2 and J is TRBJ2-6; D is ambiguous. This CDR3 is 12 amino acids long. Germline CDR1 and CDR2: LGHNA and YNFKEQ. Trimming removed 0 bases from V and 11 bases from J, with 5 bases in between.

V and J are TRBV16 and TRBJ1-1; the D is unclear. This CDR3 has 14 amino acids. V lost 3 bases, J lost 2 bases, and 10 bases lay in between. Looked up from germline, CDR1 is KGHSY and CDR2 is FQNENV. As DNA, the CDR3 is TGTGCCAGCAGCCAGCGGTCCGGAAACACTGAAGCTTTCTTT. Encoded protein: CASSQRSGNTEAFF.

This clone was observed a single time. This rearrangement joins TRBV14 to TRBJ1-2, with D maybe TRBD1 (6 bases). This CDR3 has 17 residues. Per the germline V gene, CDR1 is SGHDN and CDR2 is FVKESK. V gave up 0 bases and J gave up 7 bases, with 21 bases separating them. CDR3 sequence reads: CASSQDITGNSWGGYTF. CDR3 in DNA: TGTGCCAGCAGCCAAGATATAACAGGGAATTCATGGGGTGGCTACACCTTC.

The chain carries TRBV7-2 and TRBJ2-7, with a weak D call TRBD2 (6 bases). Trimming took 2 bases from V and 3 from J, leaving 14 bases between them. Germline V gives CDR1 SGHTA, CDR2 FQGNSA. There are 15 residues in the CDR3. CDR3 sequence (DNA): TGTGCCAGCAGCTTAAGTCTAGGTAGCGGCTACGAGCAGTACTTC. Translating it yields CASSLSLGSGYEQYF.